This note documents a single T cell receptor beta chain sequence. Its antigen is still unknown. The source of the sample is a study of T cell responses to AZD1222 COVID-19 vaccine. Study conclusions and caveats: Repertoires were obtained solely post-peak T cell response.

TCRdb's copy holds only in-frame clones and misses some; the assay was immunoSEQ multiplex PCR. The sample has around 110,000 clones; about 89% are singletons. Doses given second, at about 4 or about 12 weeks, were pooled. Germline loops: CDR1 MNHNS, CDR2 SASEGT. The CDR3 loop spans 14 amino acids. The germline V and J ends were trimmed by 2 bases and 1 base, with 8 bases remaining between them. This receptor was taken from an adult who received the AZD1222 COVID-19 vaccine. This specimen consisted of peripheral blood, obtained 28 days after the second AZD1222 dose. The chain recombines TRBV6-1 with TRBJ1-1; a weak D match, TRBD1 (6 bases). The CDR3 sequence: CASSERGRNTEAFF. DNA for the CDR3: TGTGCCAGCAGTGAACGGGGGCGGAACACTGAAGCTTTCTTT.